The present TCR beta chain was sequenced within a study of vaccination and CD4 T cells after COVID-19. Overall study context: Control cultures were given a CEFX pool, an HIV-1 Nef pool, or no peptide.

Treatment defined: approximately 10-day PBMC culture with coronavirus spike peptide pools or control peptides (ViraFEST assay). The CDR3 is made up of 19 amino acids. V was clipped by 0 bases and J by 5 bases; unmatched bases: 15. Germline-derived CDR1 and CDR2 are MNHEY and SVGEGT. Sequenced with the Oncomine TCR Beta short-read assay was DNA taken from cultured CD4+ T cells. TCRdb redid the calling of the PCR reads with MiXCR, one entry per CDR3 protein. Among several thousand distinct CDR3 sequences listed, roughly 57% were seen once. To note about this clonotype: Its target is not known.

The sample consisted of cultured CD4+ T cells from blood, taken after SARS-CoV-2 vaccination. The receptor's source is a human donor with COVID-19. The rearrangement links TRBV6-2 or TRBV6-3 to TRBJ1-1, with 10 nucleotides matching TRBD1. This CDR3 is CASSYSRDRGLALRTEAFF. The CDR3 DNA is TGTGCCAGCAGTTACTCGAGGGACAGGGGCCTCGCCTTGCGGACTGAAGCTTTCTTT.